The present T cell receptor (beta chain) was sequenced within a study of CD8+CD57+ T cells in acquired aplastic anemia. Study-wide background: An average of roughly 3 ug of DNA was obtained from sorted CD4+ and CD8+ cells.

Comments on this clonotype: Antigen unknown.

Profiling that covered TCR beta VDJ and CDR3 relied on genomic DNA as its template. TCRdb passed the reads through MiXCR, listing each CDR3 protein once. The sample carries over 250,000 distinct CDR3 sequences, 45% to 65% recorded once. An expansion of CD8+CD57+ cells by flow cytometry had been shown in patients chosen for sequencing. Patients, without exception, had severe acquired aplastic anemia. There was no therapy given to any patient before the blood sampling took place. This CDR3 has 15 residues. Germline assignment: CDR1 SGHTA and CDR2 FQGTGA. Study results and limitations: Researchers report that twenty-nine CD8+ CDR3 sequences appeared in both patients and controls.

This chain connects TRBV7-3 to TRBJ2-5, with 9 positions matching TRBD1. The closer fit of TRBJ2-1 to the DNA end suggests the J call may be wrong. The TCR sequence derives from a human donor with aplastic anemia. The sample taken for sequencing was sorted CD4+, CD8+, or CD8+CD57+ T cells (not recorded which) from PBMCs. In DNA form, the CDR3 reads TGTGCCAGCAGCTTGGGGGACAGGGACTACAATGAGCAGTTCTTC. The encoded protein is CASSLGDRDYNEQFF.